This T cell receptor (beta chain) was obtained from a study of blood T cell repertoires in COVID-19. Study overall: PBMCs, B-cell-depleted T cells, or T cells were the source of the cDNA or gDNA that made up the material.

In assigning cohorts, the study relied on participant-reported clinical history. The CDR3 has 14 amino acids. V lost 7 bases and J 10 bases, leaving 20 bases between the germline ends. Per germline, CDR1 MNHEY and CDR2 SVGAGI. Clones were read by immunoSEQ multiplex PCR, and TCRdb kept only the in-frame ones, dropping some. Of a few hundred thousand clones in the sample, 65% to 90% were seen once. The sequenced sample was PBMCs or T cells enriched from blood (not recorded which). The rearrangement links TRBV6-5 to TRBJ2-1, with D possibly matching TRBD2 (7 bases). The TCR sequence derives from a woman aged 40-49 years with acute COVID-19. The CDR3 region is CASTQRLGGAEQFF. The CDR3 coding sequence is TGTGCCAGCACTCAACGGCTAGGGGGGGCGGAGCAGTTCTTC.